This TCR beta chain originates from a study of OX40 agonist ivuxolimab in advanced cancers. Study-level information: With a range of roughly 20 to 80, age averaged roughly 60 years, and approximately 83% were male. One patient with hepatocellular carcinoma and two with cutaneous melanoma, three in all, had partial responses. Study-wide results and caveats: In the 0.1 to 3.0 mg/kg range, CD4+ and CD8+ blood T cells had expanded clonally by week 6.

Sequencing was performed with immunoSEQ multiplex PCR; in TCRdb, only in-frame clones are kept and a portion is missing. The sample comprises about 76,000 clones, 65% to 90% of which are singletons, and approximately 0.61% rests with the top ten. With respect to this clone: The antigen is undetermined.

The V gene lost 7 bases and the J gene lost 6 bases, with 23 bases spanning the gap. The CDR3 contains 15 residues. Germline CDR1 GTSNPN, CDR2 SVGIG (reference sequence). The timepoints at which blood was sampled were baseline, cycle 4 day 1, and cycle 7 day 1. The rearrangement links TRBV30 to TRBJ2-3; D tentatively fits TRBD1 or TRBD2 (6 bases each). The material was CD4+ or CD8+ T cells sorted from blood, obtained in a trial of the OX40 agonist ivuxolimab. This clonotype was obtained from an adult with an advanced solid tumor such as melanoma, head and neck, liver or kidney cancer. CDR3 sequence: CAYTQGGQPGDTQYF. The CDR3 DNA reads as TGTGCCTACACCCAAGGGGGGCAACCGGGGGATACGCAGTATTTT.